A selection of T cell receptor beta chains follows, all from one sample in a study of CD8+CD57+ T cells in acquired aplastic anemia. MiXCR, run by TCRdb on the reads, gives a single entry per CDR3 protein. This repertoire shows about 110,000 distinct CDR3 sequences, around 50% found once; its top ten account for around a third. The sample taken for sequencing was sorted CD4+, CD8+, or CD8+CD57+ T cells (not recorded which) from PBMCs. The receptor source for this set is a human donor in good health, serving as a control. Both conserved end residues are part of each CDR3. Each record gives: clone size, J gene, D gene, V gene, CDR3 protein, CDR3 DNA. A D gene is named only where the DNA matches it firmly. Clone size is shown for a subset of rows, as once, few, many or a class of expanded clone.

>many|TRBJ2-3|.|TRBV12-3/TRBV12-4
CASRPRSLSTDTQYF
TGTGCCAGCAGACCCCGGAGCCTCAGCACAGATACGCAGTATTTT
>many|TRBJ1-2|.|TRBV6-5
CASSYYPERGYTF
TGTGCCAGCAGTTACTATCCGGAGAGGGGCTACACCTTC
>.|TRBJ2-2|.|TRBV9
CASSGIQGNAGELFF
TGTGCCAGCAGCGGTATACAGGGTAACGCCGGGGAGCTGTTTTTT
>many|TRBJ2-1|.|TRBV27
CASRGIYNEQFF
TGTGCCAGCAGGGGGATATACAATGAGCAGTTCTTC
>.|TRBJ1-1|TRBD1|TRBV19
CASSIMDRAEAFF
TGTGCCAGTAGTATAATGGACAGGGCTGAAGCTTTCTTT
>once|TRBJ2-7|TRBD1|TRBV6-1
CASSDRGPEQYF
TGTGCCAGCTCGGACAGGGGTCCCGAGCAGTACTTC
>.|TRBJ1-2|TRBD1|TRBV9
CASSPAGTEILYGYTF
TGTGCCAGCAGCCCTGCCGGGACAGAGATTCTCTATGGCTACACCTTC
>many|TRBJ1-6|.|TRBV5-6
CASNLGGVAGSPLHF
TGTGCCAGCAACCTGGGGGGGGTAGCGGGTTCACCCCTCCACTTT
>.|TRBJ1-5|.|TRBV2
CASSESWGQGQPQHF
TGTGCCAGCAGTGAATCGTGGGGGCAAGGGCAGCCCCAGCATTTT
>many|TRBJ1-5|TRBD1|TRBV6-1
CASRPGQAGGSNQPQHF
TGTGCCAGCAGACCTGGACAGGCCGGCGGTAGCAATCAGCCCCAGCATTTT
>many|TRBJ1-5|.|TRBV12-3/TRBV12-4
CASSRTDSNQPQHF
TGTGCCAGCAGCCGAACGGATAGCAATCAGCCCCAGCATTTT
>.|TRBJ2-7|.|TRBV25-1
CASNQGGGWEQYF
TGTGCCAGCAATCAGGGAGGGGGTTGGGAGCAGTACTTC
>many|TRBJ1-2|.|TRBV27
CASSLRGNYGYTF
TGTGCCAGCAGTTTAAGGGGGAACTATGGCTACACCTTC
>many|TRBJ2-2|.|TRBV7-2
CASSLIFGYFGELFF
TGTGCCAGCAGCTTAATTTTCGGCTACTTCGGGGAGCTGTTTTTT
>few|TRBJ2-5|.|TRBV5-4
CASSKHDKETQYF
TGTGCCAGCAGCAAACATGACAAGGAGACCCAGTACTTC
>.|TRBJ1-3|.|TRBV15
CATSQDYRDTIYF
TGTGCCACCAGCCAGGATTACAGGGACACCATATATTTT
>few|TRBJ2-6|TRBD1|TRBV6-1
CASSVQGGETGANVLTF
TGTGCCAGCAGCGTACAGGGGGGAGAAACTGGGGCCAACGTCCTGACTTTC
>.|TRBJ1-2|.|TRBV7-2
CASSGTPNQWDGYTF
TGTGCCAGCAGCGGGACACCTAATCAATGGGATGGCTACACCTTC
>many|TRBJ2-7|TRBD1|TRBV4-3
CASSQDSGTGGYEQYF
TGCGCCAGCAGCCAAGATTCGGGGACAGGGGGCTACGAGCAGTACTTC
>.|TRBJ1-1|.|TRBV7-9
CASSVSGGDGPMHTEAFF
TGTGCCAGCAGCGTCAGCGGGGGGGACGGACCCATGCACACTGAAGCTTTCTTT
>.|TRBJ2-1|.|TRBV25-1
CASSESNSGQEQFF
TGTGCCAGCAGTGAATCGAATTCGGGGCAGGAGCAGTTCTTC
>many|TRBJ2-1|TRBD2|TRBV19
CASSRLAGAGNEQFF
TGTGCCAGTAGTAGACTAGCGGGGGCCGGAAATGAGCAGTTCTTC